The 3 T cell receptor beta chains reported below all come from one sample, sequenced in a study of B cell selection in AIRE deficiency. Sorted regulatory T cells were CD4-positive, CD25-high and CD127-low or negative. TCRdb's table, derived via immunoSEQ multiplex PCR, lists solely in-frame clones and lacks some. The data contain roughly 26,000 clones, 92% of them singletons. The sequencing sample was made of CD4+CD25+ Tregs sorted from PBMCs. The receptor set was obtained from a human donor in good health.

The rearrangement joins TRBV18 to TRBJ2-5; no reliable D call. This CDR3 region has 14 residues. Trimming shortened V by 3 bases and J by 3 bases, and 11 bases separated the two germline ends. Germline V CDR1 and CDR2: KGHSH, LQKENI. The CDR3 sequence is CASSPLEPEETQYF. CDR3 bases: TGTGCCAGCTCACCCCTCGAGCCCGAAGAGACCCAGTACTTC.

This sequence joins TRBV5-6 and TRBJ1-4; D gene uncertain. Germline V lookup: CDR1 SGHDT, CDR2 YYEEEE. Deletions cut 0 bases from V and 4 bases from J, with 10 bases between. This CDR3 contains 15 residues. CDR3 sequence reads: CASSLGSGFNEKLFF. The CDR3 DNA reads TGTGCCAGCAGCTTGGGGTCTGGATTTAATGAAAAACTGTTTTTT. Supplemented by reference TRBV5-6 and TRBJ1-4, the full variable domain reads DAGVTQSPTHLIKTRGQQVTLRCSPKSGHDTVSWYQQALGQGPQFIFQYYEEEERQRGNFPDRFSGHQFPNYSSELNVNALLLGDSALYLCASSLGSGFNEKLFFGSGTQLSVL.

The CDR3, as DNA: TGTGCCAGCAGCGGACGACAGGGGGCAAACGAGCAGTACTTC. It translates to CASSGRQGANEQYF. The rearrangement uses TRBV9 and TRBJ2-7; TRBD1 matches 10 bases. Germline CDR1 is SGDLS and CDR2 is YYNGEE. The CDR3 covers 14 residues. After removal of 3 bases from V and 5 bases from J, the junction contained 5 bases not matched to a gene.